A single sample is the source of the 8 T cell receptor beta chains below, sequenced in a study of OX40 agonist ivuxolimab in advanced cancers. Library creation used the immunoSEQ multiplex PCR assay. TCRdb took over this immuneACCESS table, retaining in-frame rearrangements with V and J assigned. Such tables are incomplete; in checked studies, under half of the missing clones stem from an unresolved V gene, and the remainder is unexplained. The sample table contains 20,000 to 30,000 clones; only one count was recorded for around 79% of them. In total, the top ten clones hold more than 10% of the sample. The material sequenced was CD4+ or CD8+ T cells sorted from blood, taken in a trial of the OX40 agonist ivuxolimab. The receptors stem from an adult with an advanced solid tumor such as melanoma, head and neck, liver or kidney cancer.

The CDR3 bases are TGTGCCAGCAGTGAAGGACGGCCGCAGTACTTC. Translated: CASSEGRPQYF. This rearrangement joins TRBV6-5 to TRBJ2-7; D is ambiguous. The CDR3 is 11 amino acids. Looked up from germline, CDR1 is MNHEY and CDR2 is SVGAGI. Trimming removed 5 bases at V and 9 bases at J, with 11 bases between.

The rearrangement uses TRBV5-1 and TRBJ1-2, with a tentative D call TRBD1 (5 bases). Trimming took 0 bases from V and 2 from J, leaving 8 bases between them. The CDR3 extends over 14 amino acids. CDR1 SGHRS and CDR2 YFSETQ come from the germline V gene. The CDR3 spells CASSLDQGNYGYTF. The DNA of the CDR3 is TGCGCCAGCAGCTTGGATCAGGGAAACTATGGCTACACCTTC.

The chain carries TRBV30 and TRBJ1-3, with D uncertain. The CDR3 loop spans 14 amino acids. Deletions cut 4 bases from V and 0 bases from J, with 10 bases between. Germline-derived CDR1 and CDR2 are GTSNPN and SVGIG (reference sequence). CDR3 nucleotide sequence: TGTGCCTGGACGATAAACCACTCTGGAAACACCATATATTTT. Its protein product is CAWTINHSGNTIYF.

The rearrangement links TRBV30 to TRBJ2-1, with TRBD1 matching 9 bases. Germline-derived CDR1 and CDR2 are GTSNPN and SVGIG (reference sequence). The J segment lost 4 bases and the V segment lost 2 bases, leaving 3 bases of the junction unmatched. CDR3 length: 14 amino acids. The CDR3 sequence: CAWSTGTGYNEQFF. In DNA form, the CDR3 reads TGTGCCTGGAGTACCGGGACAGGGTACAATGAGCAGTTCTTC.

This clone was counted only a few times. The gene calls are TRBV7-3 and TRBJ2-7; either TRBD1 or TRBD2 may supply D (5 bases each). V was clipped by 5 bases and J by 6 bases, with 23 bases between them. The CDR3 spans 16 residues. The germline CDR1 and CDR2 sequences are SGHTA and FQGTGA. The CDR3 DNA sequence: TGTGCCAGCAGCGACCAGGGAGTGGGAGTCTTGAGCGAGCAGTACTTC. It translates to CASSDQGVGVLSEQYF.

This chain connects TRBV11-2 to TRBJ2-7; D is unresolved. The V end lost 3 bases, the J end lost 3 bases, and 3 bases lay between the germline ends. CDR3 length: 11 residues. CDR1 and CDR2 (germline): SGHAT, FQNNGV. The CDR3 loop is CASSLNYEQYF. CDR3 in DNA: TGTGCCAGCAGCTTGAACTACGAGCAGTACTTC. Supplemented by reference TRBV11-2 and TRBJ2-7, the full variable domain reads EAGVAQSPRYKIIEKRQSVAFWCNPISGHATLYWYQQILGQGPKLLIQFQNNGVVDDSQLPKDRFSAERLKGVDSTLKIQPAKLEDSAVYLCASSLNYEQYFGPGTRLTVT.

This chain links TRBV9 with TRBJ1-3; possibly TRBD1 for D (5 bases). V was cut by 2 bases and J by 2 bases, with 11 bases left in between. The CDR3 contains 15 residues. Germline CDR1 reads SGDLS; CDR2 reads YYNGEE. The CDR3 reads CASSVRDVAGNTIYF. CDR3 in DNA: TGTGCCAGCAGCGTCAGGGACGTGGCTGGAAACACCATATATTTT.

This clone is labeled as medium-sized. The V and J genes are TRBV7-6 and TRBJ1-1; D gene unclear. The CDR3 runs to 15 residues. V shed 2 bases and J shed 0 bases, with 10 bases lying between them. CDR1 and CDR2 from the germline V gene are SGHVS and FNYEAQ. This chain's CDR3 is CASSLYPNMNTEAFF. CDR3 nucleotide sequence: TGTGCCAGCAGCTTATACCCAAACATGAACACTGAAGCTTTCTTT. Supplemented by reference TRBV7-6 and TRBJ1-1, the full variable domain reads GAGVSQSPRYKVTKRGQDVALRCDPISGHVSLYWYRQALGQGPEFLTYFNYEAQQDKSGLPNDRFSAERPEGSISTLTIQRTEQRDSAMYRCASSLYPNMNTEAFFGQGTRLTVV.